These T cell receptor beta chains were read from a single sample in a study of cytomegalovirus exposure and HLA in healthy donors. TCRdb's table, derived via immunoSEQ multiplex PCR, lists solely in-frame clones and lacks some. The data show 150,000 to 200,000 clones, over 70% seen once. Sequencing was performed on PBMCs. The origin of the receptors is a woman aged 45-65 years in good health and CMV-seronegative. Each CDR3 is given with its conserved first and last residue. The order of the fields is J gene, clone size, V gene, D gene, CDR3 DNA, CDR3 protein. D genes are given only for firm matches. Some rows mark clone size as missing; the rest say once, few, many or name a class of expanded clone.

>TRBJ2-7|-|TRBV11-2|-
TGTGCCAGCAGCTTATCTTCGCAAGGGAGGTCTTTTTACGAGCAGTACTTC
CASSLSSQGRSFYEQYF
>TRBJ1-4|once|TRBV6-5|TRBD1
TGTGCCAGCGGTGCGAGACAGGGGACTAATGAAAAACTGTTTTTT
CASGARQGTNEKLFF
>TRBJ1-2|-|TRBV5-4|TRBD1
TGTGCCAGCAGCTCCGGACAGGGCCGCTATGGCTACACCTTC
CASSSGQGRYGYTF
>TRBJ2-5|-|TRBV29-1|-
TGCAGCGTTGACCAGGGGAGCACCACCCAGTACTTC
CSVDQGSTTQYF
>TRBJ2-1|-|TRBV13|TRBD2
TGTGCCAGCAGCCTCCCCGGGACTAGCGGGAGGGCCCACAATGAGCAGTTCTTC
CASSLPGTSGRAHNEQFF
>TRBJ1-2|-|TRBV5-1|TRBD1
TGCGCCACCTCGGACAGGGGCGGCTATGGCTACACCTTC
CATSDRGGYGYTF
>TRBJ2-1|once|TRBV10-3|TRBD2
TGTGCCATCAGGGGGGACTCGGGACTAGCGGGAAGCTCCTACAATGAGCAGTTCTTC
CAIRGDSGLAGSSYNEQFF
>TRBJ1-2|-|TRBV15|-
TGTGCCACCAGCAGAGTTGGGTCCCGGGGGGCTAACTATGGCTACACCTTC
CATSRVGSRGANYGYTF
>TRBJ2-7|-|TRBV5-8|-
TGTGCCAGCAGCTTTGCAAGGAGAAGTACCTACGAGCAGTACTTC
CASSFARRSTYEQYF
>TRBJ2-4|-|TRBV6-1|-
TGTGCCAGCAGTGCCTCTGTACGGGAGCTAGCCAAAAACATTCAGTACTTC
CASSASVRELAKNIQYF
>TRBJ2-7|-|TRBV5-1|-
TGCGCCAGCAGCTTGGTTGCAGGGATATACGAGCAGTACTTC
CASSLVAGIYEQYF
>TRBJ2-2|once|TRBV28|-
TGTGCCAGCAGTTTTTTCGGGGAAAACACCGGGGAGCTGTTTTTT
CASSFFGENTGELFF
>TRBJ1-4|-|TRBV7-2|-
TGTGCCAGCAGCTTAAGTCGGACAATTGGAGAAAAACTGTTTTTT
CASSLSRTIGEKLFF
>TRBJ2-7|-|TRBV5-1|-
TGCGCCAGCAGCTGGGGCAACTCCTACGAGCAGTACTTC
CASSWGNSYEQYF
>TRBJ1-4|-|TRBV7-2|-
TGTGCCAGCAGCCCCCCGGGCAGGGCTGGTGAAAAACTGTTTTTT
CASSPPGRAGEKLFF
>TRBJ2-5|once|TRBV5-1|TRBD1
TGCGCCAGCAGCTTGACAGGGGGAGAGACCCAGTACTTC
CASSLTGGETQYF
>TRBJ2-5|-|TRBV7-3|TRBD2
TGTGCCAGCAGCTTAAATTCCGGGGGACTAGCGGAGGAGACCCAGTACTTC
CASSLNSGGLAEETQYF